This TCR beta chain came from a study of blood T cell repertoires in COVID-19. Study-level background: PBMCs, B-cell-depleted T cells, or T cells were the source of the cDNA or gDNA that made up the material.

Original processing methods: For nucleated cells, counts were estimated from reference gene primer amplification. Method: immunoSEQ multiplex PCR; TCRdb's copy keeps in-frame clones and lacks some. That table furnishes V, J and clone size, whereas the DNA furnished D and trimming. This repertoire shows about 150,000 clones, 87% found once; its top ten account for over 4.5%. Sequenced: peripheral blood. The receptor comes from a human donor in a cohort sampled during active COVID-19.

This CDR3 is CASSLPGGGSNQPQHF. As DNA, the CDR3 is TGTGCCAGCAGTTTGCCCGGAGGAGGGAGCAATCAGCCCCAGCATTTT. V is TRBV28 and J is TRBJ1-5; D is unresolved. The CDR3 length is 16 residues. Germline values: CDR1 MDHEN, CDR2 SYDVKM. V lost 3 bases to trimming and J lost 1 base, with 13 bases between them.